These 12 T cell receptor beta chains came from one sample sequenced in a study of T cell responses to AZD1222 COVID-19 vaccine. Only in-frame clones appear in the TCRdb table, and some are missing; sequencing was by immunoSEQ multiplex PCR. The table records 100,000 to 150,000 clones, 75% to 90% of them present only once. The starting material was peripheral blood, obtained 28 days after the second AZD1222 dose. The receptors shown here come from an adult who received the AZD1222 COVID-19 vaccine.

V gene TRBV7-9 combines with J gene TRBJ2-1; no clear D. Germline CDR1 is SEHNR and CDR2 is FQNEAQ (reference sequence). This CDR3 comprises 16 residues. V lost 5 bases and J 4 bases, leaving 18 bases between the germline ends. CDR3 coding DNA: TGTGCCAGCAGCCCAGGTCGCGGAATAACTTACAATGAGCAGTTCTTC. Encoded protein: CASSPGRGITYNEQFF.

The chain is built from TRBV23-1 and TRBJ2-2; 9 bases align to TRBD1. TRBV23-1 is flagged as an ORF with uncertain function. V shed 1 base, J shed 3 bases, and the junction held 6 bases outside the gene matches. This CDR3 is built from 17 residues. Here the CDR3 reads CASSQWLWTGDTGELFF. CDR3 sequence (DNA): TGCGCCAGCAGTCAATGGTTATGGACAGGGGACACCGGGGAGCTGTTTTTT.

The chain carries TRBV28 and TRBJ2-2; 9 positions agree with TRBD1. This CDR3 contains 14 residues. The germline V gene has CDR1 MDHEN and CDR2 SYDVKM. J lost 4 bases, V lost 8 bases, and 5 bases had no gene match. In nucleotides, the CDR3 is TGTGCCAGCCACAGGGGGCCCCGCACCGGGGAGCTGTTTTTT. It yields the protein CASHRGPRTGELFF.

The rearrangement links TRBV4-1 to TRBJ1-5, with D maybe TRBD1 (5 bases). CDR3 length: 13 residues. The germline V and J ends were trimmed by 2 bases and 6 bases, with 8 bases remaining between them. The germline V gene encodes CDR1 MGHRA and CDR2 YSYEKL. Here the CDR3 reads CASSQLTGQPQHF. CDR3 DNA sequence: TGCGCCAGCAGCCAACTCACAGGTCAGCCCCAGCATTTT.

The chain has TRBV3-1 (or the pseudogene TRBV3-2) and TRBJ2-3; perhaps TRBD1 as D (6 bases). V dropped 4 bases and J dropped 4 bases, with 12 bases sitting between them. The CDR3 runs 14 residues. Germline loops: CDR1 LGHDT, CDR2 YNNKEL (reference sequence). CDR3 sequence (DNA): TGTGCCAGCAGCCTGGGACATTTTGCAGATACGCAGTATTTT. Its protein product is CASSLGHFADTQYF.

V usage is TRBV7-2 and J usage is TRBJ1-1; TRBD1 matches 9 bases. The V gene end was trimmed by 5 bases and the J gene end by 3 bases; junction bases not matched to a gene: 7. Looked up from germline, CDR1 is SGHTA and CDR2 is FQGNSA. CDR3 size: 15 residues. The CDR3 nucleotides read TGTGCCAGCAGCGCATGGACAGGGGTTGACACTGAAGCTTTCTTT. It yields the protein CASSAWTGVDTEAFF.

The chain joins TRBV30 to TRBJ1-4; 9 bases match TRBD1. Germline V gene sequence: CDR1 GTSNPN, CDR2 SVGIG (reference sequence). The J segment lost 10 bases and the V segment lost 2 bases, leaving 8 bases of the junction unmatched. CDR3 length: 14 residues. CDR3 residues: CAWSPTGGLGKLFF. DNA for the CDR3: TGTGCCTGGAGTCCGACAGGGGGGCTTGGAAAACTGTTTTTT.

This chain connects TRBV28 to TRBJ2-5, with unresolved D. The V gene lost 2 bases and the J gene lost 3 bases, with 7 bases spanning the gap. Germline CDR1 and CDR2: MDHEN and SYDVKM. This CDR3 is built from 13 residues. The chain's CDR3 is CASSLTLKETQYF. CDR3 DNA: TGTGCCAGCAGTTTAACCCTAAAAGAGACCCAGTACTTC. Based on the CDR3 plus reference TRBV28 and TRBJ2-5, the full variable domain is DVKVTQSSRYLVKRTGEKVFLECVQDMDHENMFWYRQDPGLGLRLIYFSYDVKMKEKGDIPEGYSVSREKKERFSLILESASTNQTSMYLCASSLTLKETQYFGPGTRLLVL.

V gene TRBV5-1 combines with J gene TRBJ2-3; no reliable D call. The ends were cut back, 9 bases at V and 0 bases at J, with 14 bases in the middle. Looked up from germline, CDR1 is SGHRS and CDR2 is YFSETQ. The CDR3 is 14 amino acids. CDR3 sequence (DNA): TGCGCCACCCGTAATCAACTTAGCACAGATACGCAGTATTTT. It specifies CATRNQLSTDTQYF.

The gene calls are TRBV4-3 and TRBJ1-2, with D perhaps matching TRBD1 (6 bases). CDR1 LGHNA and CDR2 YSLEER come from the germline V gene. The ends were cut back, 0 bases at V and 7 bases at J, with 12 bases in the middle. The length of the CDR3 is 14 residues. CDR3 nucleotides: TGCGCCAGCAGCCAAGAAACAGGGATGGGTGGCTACACCTTC. Translated, it gives CASSQETGMGGYTF.

The chain links TRBV5-1 to TRBJ1-2; a weak D match, TRBD1 (6 bases). Trimming removed 3 bases at V and 7 bases at J, with 16 bases between. The length of the CDR3 is 14 residues. Per germline, CDR1 SGHRS and CDR2 YFSETQ. In DNA form, the CDR3 reads TGCGCCAGCAGCTCGACAGGCCGGGACTCTGGCTACACCTTC. Protein: CASSSTGRDSGYTF.

In DNA form, the CDR3 reads TGTGCCAGCAGTGAAGCGCTTCCGGGCAGGGTGGTATATAGCAATCAGCCCCAGCATTTT. It specifies CASSEALPGRVVYSNQPQHF. The rearrangement links TRBV2 to TRBJ1-5; D perhaps matches TRBD1 (5 bases). From germline, CDR1 is SNHLY and CDR2 FYNNEI. There are 20 residues in the CDR3. V gave up 0 bases and J gave up 0 bases, with 21 bases separating them.